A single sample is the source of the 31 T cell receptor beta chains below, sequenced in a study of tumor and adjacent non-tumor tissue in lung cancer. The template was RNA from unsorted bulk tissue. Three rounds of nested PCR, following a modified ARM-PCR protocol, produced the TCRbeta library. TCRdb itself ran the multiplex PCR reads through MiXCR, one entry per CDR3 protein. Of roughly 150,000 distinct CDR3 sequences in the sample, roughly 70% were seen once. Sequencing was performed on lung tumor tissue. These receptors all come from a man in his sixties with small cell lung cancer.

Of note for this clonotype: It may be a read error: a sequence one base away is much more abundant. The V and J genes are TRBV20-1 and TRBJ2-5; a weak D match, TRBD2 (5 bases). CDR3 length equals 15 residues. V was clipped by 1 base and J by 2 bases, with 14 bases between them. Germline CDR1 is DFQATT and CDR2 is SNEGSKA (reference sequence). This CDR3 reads CSARGPRLFQETQYF. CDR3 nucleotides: TGCAGTGCTAGAGGCCCCCGACTATTTCAAGAGACCCAGTACTTC.

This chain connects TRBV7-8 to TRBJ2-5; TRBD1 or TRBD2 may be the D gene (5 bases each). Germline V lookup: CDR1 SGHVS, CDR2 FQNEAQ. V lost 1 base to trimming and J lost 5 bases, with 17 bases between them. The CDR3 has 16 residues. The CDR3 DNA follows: TGTGCCAGCAGCTTAGAATGGGGGAGAGGCTGGGAGACCCAGTACTTC. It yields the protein CASSLEWGRGWETQYF.

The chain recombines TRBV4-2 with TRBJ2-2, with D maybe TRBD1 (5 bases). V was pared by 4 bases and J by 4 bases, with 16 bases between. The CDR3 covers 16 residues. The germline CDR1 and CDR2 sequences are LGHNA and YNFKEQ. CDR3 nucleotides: TGTGCCAGCAGCCCGACCGACAGAACGAGCACCGGGGAGCTGTTTTTT. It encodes CASSPTDRTSTGELFF.

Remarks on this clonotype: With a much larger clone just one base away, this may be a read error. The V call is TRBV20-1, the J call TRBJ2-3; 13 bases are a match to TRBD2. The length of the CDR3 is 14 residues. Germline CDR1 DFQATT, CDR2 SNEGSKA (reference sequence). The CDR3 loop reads CSTRLAGGPDTQYF. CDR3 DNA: TGCAGTACTAGACTAGCGGGAGGCCCAGATACGCAGTATTTT.

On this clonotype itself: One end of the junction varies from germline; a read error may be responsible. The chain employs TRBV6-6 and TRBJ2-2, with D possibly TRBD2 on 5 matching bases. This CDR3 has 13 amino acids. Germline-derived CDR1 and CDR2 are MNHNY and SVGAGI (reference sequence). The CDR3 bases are TGTGCCAGCAGTTCTTCCAACACCGGGGAGCTGTCTTTT. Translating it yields CASSSSNTGELSF.

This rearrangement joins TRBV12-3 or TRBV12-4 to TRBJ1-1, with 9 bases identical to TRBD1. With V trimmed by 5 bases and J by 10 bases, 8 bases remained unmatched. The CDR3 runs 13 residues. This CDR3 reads CASSQGQGLGAFF. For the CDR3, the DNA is TGTGCCAGCAGTCAGGGACAGGGCTTGGGAGCTTTCTTT.

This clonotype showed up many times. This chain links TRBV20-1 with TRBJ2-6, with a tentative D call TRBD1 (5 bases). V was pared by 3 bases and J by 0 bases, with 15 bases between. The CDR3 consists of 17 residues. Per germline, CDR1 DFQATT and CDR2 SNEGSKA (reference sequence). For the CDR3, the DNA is TGCAGTGCTAGTGTATTGGGGCAAAGCTCTGGGGCCAACGTCCTGACTTTC. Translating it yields CSASVLGQSSGANVLTF.

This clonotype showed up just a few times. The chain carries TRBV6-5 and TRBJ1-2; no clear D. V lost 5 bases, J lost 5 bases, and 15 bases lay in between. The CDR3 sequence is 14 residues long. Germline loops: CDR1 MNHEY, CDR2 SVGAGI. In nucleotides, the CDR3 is TGTGCCAGCAGTATCGGAGCGGGCGGGTATGGCTACACCTTC. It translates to CASSIGAGGYGYTF.

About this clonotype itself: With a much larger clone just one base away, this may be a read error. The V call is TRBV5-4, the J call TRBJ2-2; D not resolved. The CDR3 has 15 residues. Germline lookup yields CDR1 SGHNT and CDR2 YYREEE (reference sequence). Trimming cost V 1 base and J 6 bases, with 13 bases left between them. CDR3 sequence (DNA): TGTGCCAGCAGCTTGAGGCACGATGGAGCCGGGGAGCTGTTTTTT. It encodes CASSLRHDGAGELFF.

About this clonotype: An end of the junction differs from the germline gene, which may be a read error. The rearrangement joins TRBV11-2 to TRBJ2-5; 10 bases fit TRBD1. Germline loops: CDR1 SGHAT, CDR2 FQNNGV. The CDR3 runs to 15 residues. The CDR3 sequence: CANSLDRGRRETQYF. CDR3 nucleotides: TGTGCCAACAGCTTAGACAGGGGGCGCAGAGAGACCCAGTACTTT.

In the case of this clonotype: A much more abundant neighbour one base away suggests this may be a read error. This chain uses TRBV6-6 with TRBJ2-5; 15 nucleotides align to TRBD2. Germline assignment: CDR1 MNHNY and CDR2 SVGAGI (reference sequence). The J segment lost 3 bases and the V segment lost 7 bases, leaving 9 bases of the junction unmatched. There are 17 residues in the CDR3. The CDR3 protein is CASNPLGLAGGKETQYF. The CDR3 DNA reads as TGTGCCAGCAATCCACTGGGACTAGCGGGAGGAAAAGAGACCCAGTACTTC.

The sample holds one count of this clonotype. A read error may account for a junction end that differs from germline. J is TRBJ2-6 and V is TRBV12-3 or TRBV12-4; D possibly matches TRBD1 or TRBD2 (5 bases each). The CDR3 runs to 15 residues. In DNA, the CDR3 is TGTGTCAGCACCCGACGGGGCTCTGGTGCCAACGTCCTGACTTTC. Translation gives CVSTRRGSGANVLTF.

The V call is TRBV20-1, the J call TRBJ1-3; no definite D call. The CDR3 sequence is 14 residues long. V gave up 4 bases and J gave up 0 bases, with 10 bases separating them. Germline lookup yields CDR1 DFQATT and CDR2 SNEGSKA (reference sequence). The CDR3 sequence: CSAMAGSSGNTIYF. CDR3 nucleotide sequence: TGCAGTGCTATGGCGGGTTCCTCTGGAAACACCATATATTTT.

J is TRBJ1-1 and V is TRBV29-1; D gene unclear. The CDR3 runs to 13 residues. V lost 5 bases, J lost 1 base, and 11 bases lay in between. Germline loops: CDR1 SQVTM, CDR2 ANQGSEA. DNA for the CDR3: TGCAGCGTTTTCGTAGGGAAGAACACTGAAGCTTTCTTT. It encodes CSVFVGKNTEAFF.

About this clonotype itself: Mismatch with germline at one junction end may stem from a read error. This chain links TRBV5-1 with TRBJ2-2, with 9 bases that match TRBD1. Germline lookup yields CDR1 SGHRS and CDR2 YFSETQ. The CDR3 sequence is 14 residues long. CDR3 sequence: CASSGTGMVGDLFF. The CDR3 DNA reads TGCGCCAGCAGTGGGACAGGGATGGTCGGGGACCTGTTTTTT.

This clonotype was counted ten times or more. The CDR3 loop is CASSPPWNEQYF. The CDR3 DNA reads as TGTGCCAGCAGCCCCCCGTGGAACGAGCAGTACTTC. The chain joins TRBV11-3 to TRBJ2-7; D is ambiguous. The CDR3 is 12 residues long. Trimming stripped 5 bases from V and 5 bases from J, with 10 bases between. Germline V CDR1 and CDR2: SGHNT, YENEEA.

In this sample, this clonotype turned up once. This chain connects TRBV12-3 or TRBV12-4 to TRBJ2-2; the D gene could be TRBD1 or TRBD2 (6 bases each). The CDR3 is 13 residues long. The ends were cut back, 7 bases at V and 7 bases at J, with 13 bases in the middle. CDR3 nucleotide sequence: TGTGCCAGCACCCCCGAGGGGGGCGGGGAGCTGTTTTTT. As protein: CASTPEGGGELFF.

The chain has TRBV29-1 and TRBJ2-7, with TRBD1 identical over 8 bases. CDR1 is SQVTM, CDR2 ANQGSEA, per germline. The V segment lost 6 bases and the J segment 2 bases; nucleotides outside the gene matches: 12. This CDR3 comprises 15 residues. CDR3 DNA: TGCAGCGTCGAATGGGCGGACAGGGTAGCCTACGAGCAGTACTTC. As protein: CSVEWADRVAYEQYF.

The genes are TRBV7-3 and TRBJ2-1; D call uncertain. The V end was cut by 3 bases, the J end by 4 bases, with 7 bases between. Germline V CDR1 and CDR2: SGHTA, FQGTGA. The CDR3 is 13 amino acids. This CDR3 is CASSFDFYNEQFF. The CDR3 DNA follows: TGTGCCAGCAGCTTCGACTTTTACAATGAGCAGTTCTTC.

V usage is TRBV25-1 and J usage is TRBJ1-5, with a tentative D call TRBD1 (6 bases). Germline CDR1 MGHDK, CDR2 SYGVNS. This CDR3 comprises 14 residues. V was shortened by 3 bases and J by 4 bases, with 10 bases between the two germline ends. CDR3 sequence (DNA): TGTGCCAGCAGTGAGGGGGCCAAAAATCAGCCCCAGCATTTT. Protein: CASSEGAKNQPQHF.

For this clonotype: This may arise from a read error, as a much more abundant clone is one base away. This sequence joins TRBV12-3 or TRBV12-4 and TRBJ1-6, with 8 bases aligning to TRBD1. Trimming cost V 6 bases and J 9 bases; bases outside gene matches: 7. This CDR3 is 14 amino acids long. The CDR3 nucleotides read TGTGCCAGCAGATTCGGACAGGGTGGTTCACCCCTCCACTTT. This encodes CASRFGQGGSPLHF.

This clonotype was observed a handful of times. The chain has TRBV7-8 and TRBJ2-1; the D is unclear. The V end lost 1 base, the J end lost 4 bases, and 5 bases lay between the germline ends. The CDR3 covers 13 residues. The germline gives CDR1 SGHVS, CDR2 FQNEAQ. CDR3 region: CASSLVIYNEQFF. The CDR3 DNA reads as TGTGCCAGCAGCTTAGTAATATACAATGAGCAGTTCTTC.

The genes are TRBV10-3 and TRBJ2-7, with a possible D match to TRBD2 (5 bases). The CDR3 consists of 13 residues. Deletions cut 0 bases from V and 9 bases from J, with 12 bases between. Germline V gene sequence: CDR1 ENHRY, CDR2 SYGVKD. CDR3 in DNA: TGTGCCATCAGTGAGTCGCGGGCCACGGGGCAGTACGTC. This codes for CAISESRATGQYV.

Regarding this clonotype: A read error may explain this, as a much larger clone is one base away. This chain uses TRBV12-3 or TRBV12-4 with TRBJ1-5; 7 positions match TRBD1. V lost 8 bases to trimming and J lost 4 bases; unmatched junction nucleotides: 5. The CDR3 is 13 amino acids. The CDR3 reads CASGKTGNQPQHF. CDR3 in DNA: TGTGCCAGCGGCAAGACAGGGAATCAGCCCCAGCATTTT.

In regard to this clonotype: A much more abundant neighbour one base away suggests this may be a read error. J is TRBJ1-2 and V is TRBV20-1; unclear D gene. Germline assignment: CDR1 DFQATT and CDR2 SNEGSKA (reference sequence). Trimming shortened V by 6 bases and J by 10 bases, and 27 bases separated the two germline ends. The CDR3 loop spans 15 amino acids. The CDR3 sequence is CSAIGITMGEWDYTF. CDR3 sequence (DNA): TGCAGTGCAATCGGGATTACAATGGGCGAATGGGACTACACCTTC.

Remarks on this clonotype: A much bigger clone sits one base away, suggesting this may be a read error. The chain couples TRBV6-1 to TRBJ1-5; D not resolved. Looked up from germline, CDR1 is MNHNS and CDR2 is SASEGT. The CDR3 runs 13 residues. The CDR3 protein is CVSSQEGNQPQHF. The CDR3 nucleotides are TGTGTCAGCTCTCAGGAGGGCAATCAGCCCCAGCATTTT.

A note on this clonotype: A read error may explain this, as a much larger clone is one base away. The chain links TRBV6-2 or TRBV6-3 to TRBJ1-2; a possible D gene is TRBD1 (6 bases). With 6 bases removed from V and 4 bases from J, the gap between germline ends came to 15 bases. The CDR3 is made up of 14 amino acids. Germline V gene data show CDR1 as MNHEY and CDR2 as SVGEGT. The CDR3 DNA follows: TGTGCCAGCAGAGATCCAGGGGTCCGCTATGGCTACACCTTC. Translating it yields CASRDPGVRYGYTF.

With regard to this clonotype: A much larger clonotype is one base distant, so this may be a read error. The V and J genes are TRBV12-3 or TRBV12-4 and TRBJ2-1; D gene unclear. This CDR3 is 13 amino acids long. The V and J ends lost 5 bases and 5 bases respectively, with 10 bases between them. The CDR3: CASSADLNNEQFF. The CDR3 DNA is TGTGCCAGCAGTGCGGACCTGAACAATGAGCAGTTCTTC.

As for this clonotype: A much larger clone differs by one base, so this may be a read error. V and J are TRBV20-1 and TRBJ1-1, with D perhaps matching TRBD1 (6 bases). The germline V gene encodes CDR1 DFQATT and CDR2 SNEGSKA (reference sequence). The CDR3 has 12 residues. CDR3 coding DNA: TGCAGTGCCACGGGACACTACACTGAAGTTTTCTTT. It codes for CSATGHYTEVFF.

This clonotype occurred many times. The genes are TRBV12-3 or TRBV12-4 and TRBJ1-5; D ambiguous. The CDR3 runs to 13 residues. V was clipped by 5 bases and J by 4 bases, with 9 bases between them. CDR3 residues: CASSLTVNQPQHF. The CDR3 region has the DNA TGTGCCAGCAGTCTCACGGTGAATCAGCCCCAGCATTTT.

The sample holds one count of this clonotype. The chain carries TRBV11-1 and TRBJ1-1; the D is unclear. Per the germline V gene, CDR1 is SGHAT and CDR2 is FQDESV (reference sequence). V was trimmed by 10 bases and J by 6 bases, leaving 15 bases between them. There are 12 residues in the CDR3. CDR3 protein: CANNGCGSEAFF. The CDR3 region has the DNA TGTGCCAACAACGGGTGCGGGTCTGAAGCTTTCTTT.